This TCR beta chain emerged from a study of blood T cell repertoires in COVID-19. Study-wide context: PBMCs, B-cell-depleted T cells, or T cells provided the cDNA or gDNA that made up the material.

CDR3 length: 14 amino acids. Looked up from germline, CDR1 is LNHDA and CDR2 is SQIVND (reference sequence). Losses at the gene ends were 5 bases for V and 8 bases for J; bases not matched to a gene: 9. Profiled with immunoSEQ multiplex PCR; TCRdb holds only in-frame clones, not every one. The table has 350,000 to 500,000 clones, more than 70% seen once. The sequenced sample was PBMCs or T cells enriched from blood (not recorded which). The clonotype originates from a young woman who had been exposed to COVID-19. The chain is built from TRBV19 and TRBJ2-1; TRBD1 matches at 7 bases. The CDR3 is CASSLHRGVDEQFF. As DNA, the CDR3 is TGTGCCAGTAGTCTTCACAGGGGTGTGGATGAGCAGTTCTTC.